This T cell receptor (beta chain) emerged from a study of cytomegalovirus exposure and HLA in healthy donors. Study-level background: An early data release held 79 million or so unique TCRs from HLA-typed donors. Study observations and caveats: The study found most TCR sequences rare, yet found some public TCRs in many donors. Prior analysis indicated that the majority of TCR beta V segments exhibited productivity approximately 87% or approximately 30% of the time. One variant, a missense change in DCLRE1C, was linked in a later analysis to TCR beta V- and J-gene trimming.

This clone occurred once. Its antigen is not known. The primer mix had 60 Vbeta and 13 Jbeta primers. Here immunoSEQ multiplex PCR was the method, and the copy in TCRdb shows in-frame clones only, minus some. Of under 150,000 clones detected, roughly 80% appear once; the ten largest clones hold 8.8%. J was trimmed by 7 bases and V by 4 bases; bases with no gene match: 10. The germline CDR1 and CDR2 sequences are SQVTM and ANQGSEA. CDR3 length: 15 residues. This sequence joins TRBV29-1 and TRBJ2-2; TRBD1 matches at 9 bases. The TCR comes from a woman aged 45-59 years in good health and CMV-seropositive. Sequencing was performed on PBMCs. CDR3 sequence (DNA): TGCAGCGTTGTAGGGACAGGGTGGTGGGGCGGGGAGCTGTTTTTT. Its translation is CSVVGTGWWGGELFF.